The present T cell receptor beta chain was sequenced within a study of cytomegalovirus exposure and HLA in healthy donors. Findings and limits, study-wide: The authors assumed roughly uniform sequencing depth across donors for presence/absence analyses.

PCR employed 60 Vbeta and 13 Jbeta primers. Per the authors' pipeline: Later analysis identified 80 million to 90 million unique TCR beta chains, approximately 10 million shared. Measured with immunoSEQ multiplex PCR; TCRdb has only the in-frame clones, and not every one. That table gives V, J and clone size, and the DNA gave D and trimming. In the table there are about 55,000 clones, nearly 85% of which are singletons. Each of the donors was a healthy bone marrow donor. Germline trimming cut 5 bases from V and 7 bases from J; bases unmatched to any gene: 7. This CDR3 comprises 15 residues. The germline V gene encodes CDR1 SGHVS and CDR2 FQNEAQ. This clone occurred once. Antigen specificity is unknown.

The source material was PBMCs. The chain combines TRBV7-8 with TRBJ2-1, with 11 bases that match TRBD2. This receptor was identified in a man younger than 45 in good health and CMV-seronegative. The CDR3 nucleotides are TGTGCCAGCAGCCCACGAACTAGCGGGAGTAATGAGCAGTTCTTC. It specifies CASSPRTSGSNEQFF.